The 26 T cell receptor beta chains below all came from one sample that was sequenced in a study of a mutant IDH1 vaccine in newly diagnosed glioma. Data came from immunoSEQ multiplex PCR; TCRdb stores just in-frame clones and leaves some out. The table has around 32,000 clones, about nine tenths seen once. Their target antigens are unknown. Time point given: week 5, during vaccination. In the vaccine, a single dose held 300 ug of the mutant IDH1 20-mer peptide, along with topical imiquimod. The source was peripheral blood mononuclear cells (PBMCs), collected from a glioma patient whose treatment included an IDH1 peptide vaccine. The receptors shown here come from a middle-aged woman with glioma. Some clones in this sample may be carry-over from other donors' samples.

This clone has only a few counts. The chain is built from TRBV29-1 and TRBJ1-2; D unclear. This CDR3 spans 12 amino acids. CDR1 is SQVTM and CDR2 is ANQGSEA in the germline V gene. Trimming removed 4 bases at V and 0 bases at J, with 6 bases between. CDR3 sequence reads: CSVVRTNYGYTF. As DNA, the CDR3 is TGCAGCGTTGTTAGGACTAACTATGGCTACACCTTC.

This chain joins TRBV7-1 and TRBJ2-2, with 9 nucleotides matching TRBD1. TRBV7-1 is recorded as an ORF, its role being uncertain. Trimming at V came to 4 bases and at J to 5 bases, leaving 5 bases not matched to a gene. This CDR3 has 15 amino acids. Here the CDR3 reads CASSLGTGLTGELFF. The DNA of the CDR3 is TGTGCCAGCAGCTTAGGGACAGGGCTAACCGGGGAGCTGTTTTTT.

This chain connects TRBV13 to TRBJ1-4; D remains unclear. CDR1 and CDR2 from the germline V gene are PRHDT and FYEKMQ (reference sequence). V lost 3 bases, J lost 8 bases, and 7 bases lay in between. This CDR3 has 12 residues. CDR3 amino acids: CASSFGGEKLFF. The CDR3 DNA reads TGTGCCAGCAGCTTCGGCGGCGAAAAACTGTTTTTT.

This clone came up once. The genes are TRBV29-1 and TRBJ2-5; TRBD1 or TRBD2 may be the D gene (5 bases each). Trimming removed 6 bases from V and 5 bases from J, with 19 bases in between. The CDR3 is 14 residues long. CDR1 and CDR2 from the germline V gene are SQVTM and ANQGSEA. The CDR3 bases are TGCAGCGTCCTCCCAGTCCGGGACGGGGAGACCCAGTACTTC. It encodes CSVLPVRDGETQYF.

The genes are TRBV21-1 and TRBJ1-1. TRBV21-1 represents a pseudogene. This CDR3 is 15 amino acids long. The CDR3 coding sequence is TGTGCCAGCAGCAAAGTGAAGGTAAGGGCTCCTGAAGCTTTCTTT. Its protein is CASSKVKVRAPEAFF.

This chain joins TRBV29-1 and TRBJ2-1; 8 bases match TRBD2. The germline CDR1 and CDR2 sequences are SQVTM and ANQGSEA. This CDR3 comprises 14 residues. The V gene end was trimmed by 2 bases and the J gene end by 8 bases; junction bases not matched to a gene: 8. The CDR3 bases are TGCAGCGTTGAATCCGGGAGGGCTGTATATGAGCAGTTCTTC. Translating it yields CSVESGRAVYEQFF.

The chain combines TRBV7-6 with TRBJ2-7, with D maybe TRBD1 (5 bases). CDR1 and CDR2 (germline): SGHVS, FNYEAQ. The V gene lost 5 bases and the J gene lost 6 bases, with 20 bases spanning the gap. CDR3 size: 15 residues. CDR3 in amino acids: CASSPLSGQALEQYF. The CDR3, as DNA: TGTGCCAGCAGCCCCCTCTCAGGACAAGCACTCGAGCAGTACTTC.

The chain joins TRBV27 to TRBJ1-2, with D possibly being TRBD1 (6 bases). The V and J ends lost 1 base and 3 bases respectively, with 12 bases between them. This CDR3 spans 15 amino acids. Germline CDR1 reads MNHEY; CDR2 reads SMNVEV (reference sequence). The CDR3 DNA is TGTGCCAGCAGTTTATTCGCAGGGGCGGACTATGGCTACACCTTC. Translation: CASSLFAGADYGYTF.

This chain joins TRBV18 and TRBJ2-2; a possible D gene is TRBD2 (5 bases). The CDR3 has 13 amino acids. The V gene's germline CDR1 is KGHSH and CDR2 LQKENI. Trimming took off 2 bases at V and 6 bases at J, with 7 bases between the two ends. In DNA form, the CDR3 reads TGTGCCAGCTCACCAGCGGGTCCCGGGGAGCTGTTTTTT. Translating it yields CASSPAGPGELFF.

Turning to this clone: One end of the junction does not line up with germline, which may come from a read error. V is TRBV7-2 and J is TRBJ2-7; 9 nucleotides match TRBD1. Per the germline V gene, CDR1 is SGHTA and CDR2 is FQGNSA. The CDR3 contains 13 residues. The CDR3 spells CASSADRGQRHNF. CDR3 in DNA: TGTGCCAGCAGCGCGGACAGGGGTCAACGTCACAACTTC. The full variable domain, with the rest looked up from reference TRBV7-2 and TRBJ2-7, is GAGVSQSPSNKVTEKGKDVELRCDPISGHTALYWYRQSLGQGLEFLIYFQGNSAPDKSGLPSDRFSAERTGGSVSTLTIQRTQQEDSAVYLCASSADRGQRHNFGPGTRLTVT.

V gene TRBV27 combines with J gene TRBJ1-1; D ambiguous. The V gene lost 6 bases and the J gene lost 3 bases, with 8 bases spanning the gap. The CDR3 extends over 12 amino acids. CDR1 is MNHEY and CDR2 is SMNVEV in the germline V gene (reference sequence). This CDR3 is CASRVGDTEAFF. The CDR3 region has the DNA TGTGCCAGCAGGGTCGGAGACACTGAAGCTTTCTTT.

The genes are TRBV28 and TRBJ2-7, with a possible D match to TRBD2 (6 bases). This CDR3 has 16 residues. From germline, CDR1 is MDHEN and CDR2 SYDVKM. Deletions cut 5 bases from V and 4 bases from J, with 21 bases between. CDR3 sequence: CASSAPNKRVMYEQYF. DNA for the CDR3: TGTGCCAGCAGTGCCCCAAACAAGCGGGTGATGTACGAGCAGTACTTC.

The chain couples TRBV6-1 to TRBJ2-7; a possible D gene is TRBD2 (6 bases). The CDR3 runs 13 residues. The germline CDR1 and CDR2 sequences are MNHNS and SASEGT. V shed 10 bases and J shed 4 bases, with 17 bases lying between them. As DNA, the CDR3 is TGTGCCACCATCTGGGGGGTTGGGTACGAGCAGTACTTC. This translates into CATIWGVGYEQYF.

The chain has TRBV2 and TRBJ1-6; weak D call: TRBD1 (6 bases). V lost 0 bases to trimming and J lost 7 bases, with 10 bases between them. CDR1 is SNHLY, CDR2 FYNNEI, per germline. The CDR3 is 15 residues long. The CDR3 bases are TGTGCCAGCAGTGAAGCAGGGGGTGTGAATTCACCCCTCCACTTT. Its translation: CASSEAGGVNSPLHF.

The chain recombines TRBV10-3 with TRBJ2-5; weak D call: TRBD2 (6 bases). The germline gives CDR1 ENHRY, CDR2 SYGVKD. The CDR3 loop spans 14 amino acids. Trimming stripped 4 bases from V and 4 bases from J, with 13 bases between. CDR3 region: CAISGRDVRETQYF. In DNA form, the CDR3 reads TGTGCCATCAGTGGGAGGGACGTACGAGAGACCCAGTACTTC.

The chain employs TRBV5-6 and TRBJ1-1; unclear D gene. Per germline, CDR1 SGHDT and CDR2 YYEEEE. The CDR3 sequence is 15 residues long. Trimming pared 0 bases from V and 2 bases from J, leaving 11 bases between. The CDR3 nucleotides are TGTGCCAGCAGCTTGGTCGCGAGGCCTAACACTGAAGCTTTCTTT. Amino acid sequence: CASSLVARPNTEAFF.

The gene calls are TRBV2 and TRBJ1-2, with 8 bases identical to TRBD1. The J segment lost 7 bases and the V segment lost 8 bases, leaving 6 bases of the junction unmatched. CDR1 is SNHLY, CDR2 FYNNEI, per germline. There are 12 residues in the CDR3. For the CDR3, the DNA is TGTGCCAGCCTGGGACAGGTCTTTGGCTACACCTTC. It is translated as CASLGQVFGYTF.

The rearrangement links TRBV25-1 to TRBJ1-2; the match to TRBD1 covers 7 bases. The CDR3 runs to 13 residues. Looked up from germline, CDR1 is MGHDK and CDR2 is SYGVNS. V was clipped by 6 bases and J by 4 bases; unmatched bases: 5. The CDR3 DNA reads TGTGCCAGCAGCCCCGGGACAGCCTATGGCTACACCTTC. Translating it yields CASSPGTAYGYTF.

The chain combines TRBV28 with TRBJ1-5, with a weak D call TRBD1 (5 bases). Germline V gene lookup returns CDR1 MDHEN and CDR2 SYDVKM. With 5 bases removed from V and 0 bases from J, the gap between germline ends came to 17 bases. CDR3 length equals 17 residues. CDR3 sequence: CASSPNGGGYSNQPQHF. DNA of the CDR3: TGTGCCAGCAGTCCTAACGGGGGGGGGTATAGCAATCAGCCCCAGCATTTT.

The gene calls are TRBV4-2 and TRBJ2-7; no clear D. This CDR3 has 14 residues. V lost 1 base to trimming and J lost 1 base, with 8 bases between them. CDR1 is LGHNA, CDR2 YNFKEQ, per germline. CDR3 residues: CASSQGDTSYEQYF. CDR3 nucleotide sequence: TGTGCCAGCAGCCAAGGCGACACATCCTACGAGCAGTACTTC.

In this sample, this clone turned up a few times. The chain recombines TRBV28 with TRBJ2-3, with 13 bases identical to TRBD2. V shed 5 bases, J shed 2 bases, and the junction held 7 bases outside the gene matches. The length of the CDR3 is 17 residues. The germline CDR1 and CDR2 sequences are MDHEN and SYDVKM. In DNA, the CDR3 is TGTGCCAGCAGTCCCCGGACTAGCGGGAGCCCCACAGATACGCAGTATTTT. This sequence encodes CASSPRTSGSPTDTQYF.

The rearrangement joins TRBV5-6 to TRBJ1-5; no firm D call. Germline V gene sequence: CDR1 SGHDT, CDR2 YYEEEE. The V end was cut by 4 bases, the J end by 4 bases, with 6 bases between. This CDR3 has 12 amino acids. The CDR3 nucleotides are TGTGCCAGCAGCCATAGAAATCAGCCCCAGCATTTT. It encodes CASSHRNQPQHF.

The chain employs TRBV28 and TRBJ1-5; D unresolved. CDR1 and CDR2 from the germline V gene are MDHEN and SYDVKM. There are 15 residues in the CDR3. Trimming took off 6 bases at V and 8 bases at J, with 20 bases between the two ends. CDR3 nucleotides: TGTGCCAGCAGCCCCATCGGGCCGGGAAATGAGCCCCAGCATTTT. Amino acid sequence: CASSPIGPGNEPQHF.

The chain recombines TRBV4-2 with TRBJ1-1; D is undetermined. V shed 0 bases and J shed 5 bases, with 4 bases lying between them. This CDR3 region has 12 residues. Germline V gives CDR1 LGHNA, CDR2 YNFKEQ. The DNA of the CDR3 is TGTGCCAGCAGCCAAGACGGTACTGAAGCTTTCTTT. Protein: CASSQDGTEAFF.

The V gene is TRBV18, the J gene TRBJ2-3, with D uncertain. Germline-derived CDR1 and CDR2 are KGHSH and LQKENI. The CDR3 is made up of 12 amino acids. Trimming shortened V by 3 bases and J by 5 bases, and 6 bases separated the two germline ends. DNA for the CDR3: TGTGCCAGCTCACCTCTAAAAGATACGCAGTATTTT. It translates to CASSPLKDTQYF.

V gene TRBV5-5 combines with J gene TRBJ2-3; D uncertain. The V and J ends lost 1 base and 5 bases respectively, with 14 bases between them. Germline CDR1 reads SGHKS; CDR2 reads YYEKEE (reference sequence). The CDR3 sequence is 15 residues long. The CDR3 DNA is TGTGCCAGCAGCTTGCAAACTCCTTTGGGAGATACGCAGTATTTT. Protein: CASSLQTPLGDTQYF.